A selection of T cell receptor beta chains follows, all from one sample in a study of T cells in Graves' hyperthyroidism and ophthalmopathy. TCRdb reprocessed the multiplex PCR reads with MiXCR, giving one entry per CDR3 protein. The table has over 250,000 distinct CDR3 sequences, approximately 17% seen once; the top ten hold around 55%. The material sequenced was blood. The receptor source for this set is a woman between 55 and 75 years old with Graves' ophthalmopathy. Both conserved end residues are part of each CDR3. D genes are given only for firm matches. The size entry is marked missing in some rows and otherwise reads once, few, many or a size class.

size,V,D,J,DNA,CDR3
few,TRBV4-1,.,TRBJ2-1,TGCGCCAGCAGCCAAGACGGGGGTGAGCAGTTCTTC,CASSQDGGEQFF
many,TRBV5-1,.,TRBJ2-1,TGCGCCAGCAGCTTGGCCTTCGGAGGAAGCTCCTACAATGAGCAGTTCTTC,CASSLAFGGSSYNEQFF
many,TRBV27,TRBD1,TRBJ2-5,TGTGCCAGCAGTACTCGTGTGGGGACAGGGAAAGAGACCCAGTACTTC,CASSTRVGTGKETQYF
few,TRBV6-5,.,TRBJ1-2,TGTGCCAGCAGTTACGCTGGGGGGCGCTTACAGGGCTACACCTTC,CASSYAGGRLQGYTF
.,TRBV19,TRBD1,TRBJ1-5,TGTGCCAGTAGTACGGGACAGGGAATTCAGCCCCAGCATTTT,CASSTGQGIQPQHF
.,TRBV5-6,.,TRBJ2-1,TGTGCCAGCAGCTTGACTGGGACCCAACCCCACAATGAGCAGTTCTTC,CASSLTGTQPHNEQFF
many,TRBV18,TRBD1,TRBJ1-1,TGTGCCAGCTCACCACGGGACAGGATGAACACTGAAGCTTTCTTT,CASSPRDRMNTEAFF
many,TRBV20-1,.,TRBJ1-1,TGCAGTGCTAGAGCCGAGGTCCTCAGTACTGAAGCTTTCTTT,CSARAEVLSTEAFF
many,TRBV20-1,.,TRBJ2-1,TGCAGTGCTAGAGTAAGCACGAGCTCCTACAATGAGCAGTTCTTC,CSARVSTSSYNEQFF
few,TRBV20-1,.,TRBJ1-5,TGCAGTGCTATAAACCGGGACGGCCACGATCAGCCCCAGCATTTT,CSAINRDGHDQPQHF
few,TRBV19,.,TRBJ1-6,TGTGCCAGTAGCTCCCAATCGGCAGCCTATAATTCACCCCTCCACTTT,CASSSQSAAYNSPLHF
.,TRBV20-1,.,TRBJ1-2,TGCAGTGCTAGAGATCTTGGCAGGGTGATTCATCATGGCTACACCTTC,CSARDLGRVIHHGYTF
many,TRBV7-8,TRBD2,TRBJ2-7,TGTGCCAGCAGCCCCTGGGGGGGGGAATCCTACGAGCAGTACTTC,CASSPWGGESYEQYF
few,TRBV29-1,TRBD1,TRBJ2-2,TGCAGCGCCAGGACAGGGGGCTTAGCTAACACCGGGGAGCTGTTTTTT,CSARTGGLANTGELFF
few,TRBV18,.,TRBJ2-5,TGTGCCAGCTCACCAATTAACAGGGCCCAAGAGACCCAGTACTTC,CASSPINRAQETQYF
many,TRBV11-1,.,TRBJ1-1,TGTGCCAGCACCCTGATACAGTCAGGGAACACTGAAGCTTTCTTT,CASTLIQSGNTEAFF
many,TRBV15,TRBD1,TRBJ2-7,TGTGCCACCAGCAGAGCGGACAGGGCGTTTCACGAGCAGTACTTC,CATSRADRAFHEQYF
many,TRBV20-1,.,TRBJ2-7,TGCAGTGCTAGAGCGGGAGCCTACGAGCAGTACTTC,CSARAGAYEQYF
many,TRBV12-3/TRBV12-4,.,TRBJ1-5,TGTGCCAGCAGTTTTTCGGACGATCAGCCCCAGCATTTT,CASSFSDDQPQHF
many,TRBV12-3/TRBV12-4,.,TRBJ2-5,TGTGCCAGCAGTTCATTCCCGGAGACCCAGTACTTC,CASSSFPETQYF
.,TRBV10-3,TRBD1,TRBJ1-2,TGTGCCATCAGTGGGGACAGCTCTAACTATGGCTACACCTTC,CAISGDSSNYGYTF
many,TRBV7-2,.,TRBJ1-5,TGTGCCAGCAGCTCGCACAAGCAGGGAGCCCAGCATTTT,CASSSHKQGAQHF
.,TRBV29-1,.,TRBJ1-6,TGCAGCGTTGAAGATCCGGTGGGGAGCTCCTATAATTCACCCCTCCACTTT,CSVEDPVGSSYNSPLHF
few,TRBV7-9,.,TRBJ2-6,TGTGCCAGCAGCCGAGGGGACTCTGGGGCCAACGTCCTGACTTTC,CASSRGDSGANVLTF
many,TRBV7-2,.,TRBJ1-5,TGTGCCAGCAGCTTAGAAACGGGGCCCCAGCATTTT,CASSLETGPQHF
few,TRBV10-2,TRBD1,TRBJ1-3,TGCGCCAGCAGCAGGGGGCCTGATGGAAACACCATATATTTT,CASSRGPDGNTIYF
many,TRBV19,TRBD2,TRBJ2-1,TGTGCCAGTAGTAGGACCCCCGGGACTAGCGGGGCTGACTACAATGAGCAGTTCTTC,CASSRTPGTSGADYNEQFF
many,TRBV7-9,.,TRBJ2-1,TGTGCCAGCAGCTCCTACAGGGTGGGGGGCAATGAGCAGTTCTTC,CASSSYRVGGNEQFF
.,TRBV7-9,TRBD2,TRBJ2-4,TGTGCCAGCAGCTTAGTTCTGGGGGGGGGAAACATTCAGTACTTC,CASSLVLGGGNIQYF
few,TRBV2,.,TRBJ2-2,TGTGCCAGCAGTGCCTACCCGGGGACGGGTATCGGCGGGGAGCTGTTTTTT,CASSAYPGTGIGGELFF
few,TRBV9,TRBD1,TRBJ1-5,TGTGCCAGCAGCGGTTCCGGACAGGGTGGTCAGCCCCAGCATTTT,CASSGSGQGGQPQHF
.,TRBV7-2,TRBD1,TRBJ2-1,TGTGCCAGCAGCTTTGACAGGGGGCCCTACAATGAGCAGTTCTTC,CASSFDRGPYNEQFF
few,TRBV20-1,.,TRBJ2-1,TGCAGTGCTAGAGATCGGCGGAACGGAGAGCAGTTCTTC,CSARDRRNGEQFF
many,TRBV29-1,TRBD1,TRBJ1-1,TGCAGCGTTCCTGGACAGGGGCTCACTGAAGCTTTCTTT,CSVPGQGLTEAFF
many,TRBV28,.,TRBJ1-2,TGTGCCAGCAGTCTCAACAGGGTCGGAGGCTACACCTTC,CASSLNRVGGYTF